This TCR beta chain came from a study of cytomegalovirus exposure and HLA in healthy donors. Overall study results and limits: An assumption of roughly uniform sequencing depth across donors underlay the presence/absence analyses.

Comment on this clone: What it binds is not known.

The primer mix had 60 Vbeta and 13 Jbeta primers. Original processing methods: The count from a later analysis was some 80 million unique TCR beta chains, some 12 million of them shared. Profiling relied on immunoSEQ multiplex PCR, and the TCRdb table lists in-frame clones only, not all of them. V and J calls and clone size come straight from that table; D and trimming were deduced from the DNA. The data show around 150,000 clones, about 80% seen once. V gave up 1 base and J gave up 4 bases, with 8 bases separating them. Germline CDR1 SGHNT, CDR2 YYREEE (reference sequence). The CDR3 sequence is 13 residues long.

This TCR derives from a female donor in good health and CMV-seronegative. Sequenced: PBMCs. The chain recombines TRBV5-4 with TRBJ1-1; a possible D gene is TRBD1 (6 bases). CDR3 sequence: CASSLTGTTEAFF. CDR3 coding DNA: TGTGCCAGCAGCTTGACAGGGACCACTGAAGCTTTCTTT.